This TCR beta chain was identified during a study of neurological immune-mediated disorders. TCRdb processed the 5' RACE reads anew with MiXCR; each CDR3 protein has one entry. The sample has about 84,000 distinct CDR3 sequences, 10% seen once. Points on this clonotype: An end of the junction differs from the germline gene, which may be a read error.

This CDR3 region has 12 residues. The germline gives CDR1 ENHRY, CDR2 SYGVKD. This rearrangement joins TRBV10-3 to TRBJ2-2; the D gene is possibly TRBD2 (5 bases). Sequenced input: PBMCs. The source of this sequence is a man aged 35 to 55 in good health. CDR3 bases: TGTGTCATCCTTCCTGGGCCCGGGGAGCTGTTTTTC. Protein: CVILPGPGELFF.